The 6 T cell receptor beta chains below were found in one sample sequenced in a study of response to subunit inactivated influenza vaccine. A single record per CDR3 protein comes from TCRdb applying MiXCR to the RT-PCR reads. The sample includes some 500,000 distinct CDR3 sequences, 25% of them seen just once. The starting material was CD4+ T cells sorted from PBMCs, obtained 5 days after vaccination. These receptors all come from a man aged 45-65 years who received an inactivated influenza vaccine.

The genes are TRBV6-2 or TRBV6-3 and TRBJ2-7, with D possibly being TRBD1 (6 bases). Looked up from germline, CDR1 is MNHEY and CDR2 is SVGEGT. This CDR3 is built from 15 residues. The V and J ends lost 5 bases and 3 bases respectively, with 17 bases between them. This chain's CDR3 is CASSRVRDKFYEQYF. The CDR3 nucleotides are TGTGCCAGCAGTAGAGTCCGGGACAAATTCTACGAGCAGTACTTC.

This clonotype has just a few counts. This chain connects TRBV6-1 to TRBJ1-2; TRBD1 matches at 7 bases. With V trimmed by 6 bases and J by 3 bases, 4 bases remained unmatched. The CDR3 is made up of 13 amino acids. Looked up from germline, CDR1 is MNHNS and CDR2 is SASEGT. CDR3 loop: CASRPTGDYGYTF. For the CDR3, the DNA is TGTGCCAGCAGACCTACAGGGGACTATGGCTACACCTTC.

This clonotype was counted between two and nine times. The chain combines TRBV7-2 with TRBJ2-7; 8 nucleotides line up with TRBD2. This CDR3 spans 13 amino acids. Trimming at V came to 3 bases and at J to 3 bases, leaving 1 base not matched to a gene. The germline V gene encodes CDR1 SGHTA and CDR2 FQGNSA. CDR3 sequence (DNA): TGTGCCAGCAGCTTTACTAGCGGCTACGAGCAGTACTTC. This translates into CASSFTSGYEQYF.

The chain links TRBV7-9 to TRBJ2-3; no definite D call. There are 14 residues in the CDR3. Germline V gene lookup returns CDR1 SEHNR and CDR2 FQNEAQ (reference sequence). Trimming stripped 0 bases from V and 4 bases from J, with 8 bases between. The CDR3 region is CASSLANKPDTQYF. DNA of the CDR3: TGTGCCAGCAGCTTAGCGAACAAGCCAGATACGCAGTATTTT.

This clonotype was recorded at least ten times. The chain carries TRBV7-2 and TRBJ2-3, with D maybe TRBD2 (6 bases). In germline, CDR1 is SGHTA, CDR2 FQGNSA. The CDR3 has 13 residues. Trimming shortened V by 2 bases and J by 6 bases, and 9 bases separated the two germline ends. The CDR3 DNA is TGTGCCAGCAGCTTATGGGGGGAGGATACGCAGTATTTT. Its protein product is CASSLWGEDTQYF.

This clonotype was seen more than once but under ten times. The chain recombines TRBV29-1 with TRBJ1-2; no firm D call. CDR3 size: 13 residues. Germline CDR1 SQVTM, CDR2 ANQGSEA. Between the trimmed V and J ends, which lost 4 bases and 2 bases, there was a span of 11 bases. As DNA, the CDR3 is TGCAGCGTTGTATCTGATTTGAACTATGGCTACACCTTC. It is translated as CSVVSDLNYGYTF.